The rows below give T cell receptor beta chains drawn from one sample of a study of early T cells in non-severe SARS-CoV-2 infection. TCRdb reanalysed the 5' RACE reads using MiXCR and keeps one entry per CDR3 protein. The table has 42,000 or so distinct CDR3 sequences, approximately 10% seen once. Material for sequencing was whole blood. These receptors all stem from an adult who was a healthcare worker with PCR-confirmed SARS-CoV-2 infection or an uninfected control (not recorded which). Each CDR3 is given without its conserved first and last residue. The D gene is left open where the match is weak.

d_call	cdr3_length	v_call	j_call	cdr3_aa
.	9	TRBV9	TRBJ1-1	ASSPLTEAF
TRBD1	16	TRBV27	TRBJ1-5	ASSRRIPGQGFDQPQH
TRBD1	11	TRBV28	TRBJ2-7	ASRRNTGVEQY
TRBD2	12	TRBV20-1	TRBJ2-7	SAREGGLVYEQY
.	10	TRBV3-1	TRBJ2-1	ASSHRLTGEF
.	13	TRBV5-8	TRBJ2-3	ASSPGGWNTDTQY
.	13	TRBV4-3	TRBJ1-1	ASSHRRNLDPEAF
.	10	TRBV7-2	TRBJ2-2	ASSFDSGELF
TRBD1	14	TRBV3-1	TRBJ1-1	ASSQETGQGHTEAF
TRBD2	16	TRBV12-3/TRBV12-4	TRBJ2-6	ASTMNSGSWSGANVLT
TRBD2	14	TRBV28	TRBJ2-5	ASSKGLAGFQETQY
TRBD2	13	TRBV5-1	TRBJ2-1	ASSLGLAGGDEQF
.	15	TRBV11-2	TRBJ1-1	ASSLPSLLASRTEAF
.	10	TRBV29-1	TRBJ2-5	SVARSMETQY
.	15	TRBV4-2	TRBJ2-3	ASSQVSLAAGRDTQY
TRBD2	13	TRBV6-5	TRBJ2-1	ASKGRLAGADEQF
.	11	TRBV11-2	TRBJ1-4	ASSLAHHEKLF
TRBD2	14	TRBV20-1	TRBJ2-7	SANGGVATHSYEQY
TRBD1	12	TRBV29-1	TRBJ1-5	SVATGATNQPQH
TRBD2	12	TRBV25-1	TRBJ2-1	ASKGTSGTNEQF
.	11	TRBV12-3/TRBV12-4	TRBJ2-5	ASSLSEKETQY
TRBD2	13	TRBV19	TRBJ2-1	ASTRLAGGYNEQF
.	12	TRBV28	TRBJ1-3	ASSSSDRGNTIY
TRBD2	12	TRBV20-1	TRBJ2-7	SARDRAGEYEQY
.	10	TRBV5-1	TRBJ2-1	ASSVAEGSQF
.	11	TRBV7-3	TRBJ2-1	ASSPYISNEQF
.	11	TRBV28	TRBJ1-1	ASRTVPGTEAF
.	11	TRBV6-1	TRBJ1-1	ASKESRAFRAF
.	11	TRBV27	TRBJ2-5	ASRTHHQETQY
.	11	TRBV29-1	TRBJ2-7	SARRDTGYEQY
.	14	TRBV7-9	TRBJ2-1	ASSQGPSGNYNEQF
.	12	TRBV29-1	TRBJ2-3	SARDTYRADTQY
.	14	TRBV29-1	TRBJ2-7	SVEGLGLRGAGEQY
.	14	TRBV28	TRBJ1-1	ASSFPASSGNTEAF
.	13	TRBV3-1	TRBJ2-1	ASSQVWTDHNEQF
.	10	TRBV20-1	TRBJ1-5	SATPGWPPQH
TRBD1	12	TRBV7-9	TRBJ1-6	ASSLDTGGSPLH
.	12	TRBV9	TRBJ1-5	ASSVDGGNQPQH
TRBD2	11	TRBV29-1	TRBJ2-1	SVTGLADNEQF
.	10	TRBV29-1	TRBJ1-1	SVARLNTEAF
.	8	TRBV28	TRBJ1-1	ASSLNEAF
TRBD2	12	TRBV6-5	TRBJ2-7	ASRRQRESYEQY
.	13	TRBV5-4	TRBJ2-4	ASSLPGHTKNIQY
TRBD2	12	TRBV28	TRBJ2-7	ASSTAGALYEQY
.	10	TRBV12-3/TRBV12-4	TRBJ1-2	ASSPGSYGYT
TRBD2	13	TRBV29-1	TRBJ2-3	SVGSTSGRTDTQY
TRBD1	14	TRBV28	TRBJ1-5	ASSRRDRGSNQPQH